The entry below describes one T cell receptor (beta chain). These data come from a study of T cell changes during pregnancy in multiple sclerosis. Some clones are missing from TCRdb's copy, which holds only in-frame ones; the method was immunoSEQ multiplex PCR. The sample includes approximately 51,000 clones, 94% of them seen just once. Germline assignment: CDR1 MNHNY and CDR2 SVGAGI (reference sequence). The CDR3 runs to 13 residues. V usage is TRBV6-6 and J usage is TRBJ2-2, with D possibly being TRBD2 (6 bases). The sequence came from a female donor with multiple sclerosis, enrolled in a pregnancy study. The input for sequencing was CD4+ T cells from peripheral blood mononuclear cells, taken in the second trimester of pregnancy. CDR3: CVVGRRGTGELFF. The CDR3 DNA reads as TGTGTCGTGGGGAGGCGGGGCACCGGGGAGCTGTTTTTT.